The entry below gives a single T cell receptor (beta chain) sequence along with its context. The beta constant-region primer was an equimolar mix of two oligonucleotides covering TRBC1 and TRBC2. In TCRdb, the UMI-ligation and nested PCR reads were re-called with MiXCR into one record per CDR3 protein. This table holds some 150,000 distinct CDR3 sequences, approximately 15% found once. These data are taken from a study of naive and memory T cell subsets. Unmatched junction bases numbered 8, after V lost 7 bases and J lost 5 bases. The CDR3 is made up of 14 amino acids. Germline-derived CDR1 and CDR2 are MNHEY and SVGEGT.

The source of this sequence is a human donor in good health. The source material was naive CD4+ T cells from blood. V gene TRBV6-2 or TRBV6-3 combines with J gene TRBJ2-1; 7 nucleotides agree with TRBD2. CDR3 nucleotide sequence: TGTGCCAGCACCGGCGGGGGAGGACACAATGAGCAGTTCTTC. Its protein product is CASTGGGGHNEQFF.